Each of the 28 T cell receptor beta chains below was sequenced from the same sample in a study of chemoradiotherapy in HPV16-positive cancers. The table came from immunoSEQ multiplex PCR; TCRdb's copy has only in-frame clones and leaves some out. The sample yields 9,500 to 15,000 clones, roughly 90% seen once. Sequenced here: blood, sampled from a patient who underwent chemoradiotherapy. These receptors were taken from a human donor with HPV-associated anogenital cancer.

This rearrangement joins TRBV7-2 to TRBJ2-3, with D perhaps matching TRBD2 (7 bases). V lost 7 bases and J lost 3, with 14 bases in between. The germline V gene has CDR1 SGHTA and CDR2 FQGNSA. This CDR3 has 14 residues. CDR3 sequence (DNA): TGTGCCAGCAAGCACGGGGGGCTAACAGATACGCAGTATTTT. It is translated as CASKHGGLTDTQYF. The variable domain in full, completed from reference TRBV7-2 and TRBJ2-3, reads GAGVSQSPSNKVTEKGKDVELRCDPISGHTALYWYRQSLGQGLEFLIYFQGNSAPDKSGLPSDRFSAERTGGSVSTLTIQRTQQEDSAVYLCASKHGGLTDTQYFGPGTRLTVL.

Only one count was recorded for this clone. This chain's CDR3 is CASSFGTGPNEQFF. The CDR3 nucleotides read TGTGCCAGCAGCTTTGGGACAGGGCCCAATGAGCAGTTCTTC. The chain is built from TRBV5-6 and TRBJ2-1, with TRBD1 matching 9 bases. Germline loops: CDR1 SGHDT, CDR2 YYEEEE. The CDR3 extends over 14 amino acids. J gave up 6 bases and V 2 bases, and 3 bases lay outside the gene matches. The full variable domain, completed using reference TRBV5-6 and TRBJ2-1, is DAGVTQSPTHLIKTRGQQVTLRCSPKSGHDTVSWYQQALGQGPQFIFQYYEEEERQRGNFPDRFSGHQFPNYSSELNVNALLLGDSALYLCASSFGTGPNEQFFGPGTRLTVL.

The genes are TRBV6-1 and TRBJ2-7; 14 nucleotides match TRBD2. Germline CDR1 reads MNHNS; CDR2 reads SASEGT. The CDR3 is 18 residues long. J lost 5 bases, V lost 2 bases, and 11 bases had no gene match. CDR3 in DNA: TGTGCCAGCAGTGAAAAAGGGAGGACTAGCGGGGGGACGAACGAGCAGTACTTC. It yields the protein CASSEKGRTSGGTNEQYF.

This chain uses TRBV2 with TRBJ1-6, with a tentative D call TRBD1 (6 bases). Germline V lookup: CDR1 SNHLY, CDR2 FYNNEI. The CDR3 runs 13 residues. Between the trimmed V and J ends, which lost 7 bases and 4 bases, there was a span of 8 bases. The CDR3 loop is CASTGQYNSPLHF. The CDR3 region has the DNA TGTGCCAGCACCGGACAGTATAATTCACCCCTCCACTTT.

CDR3: CSVPGLKEAFF. The CDR3 region has the DNA TGCAGCGTCCCCGGTCTAAAGGAAGCTTTCTTT. The chain employs TRBV29-1 and TRBJ1-1; D gene unclear. The CDR3 spans 11 residues. Trimming removed 6 bases at V and 8 bases at J, with 13 bases between. Germline lookup yields CDR1 SQVTM and CDR2 ANQGSEA.

This clone was recorded once. The chain joins TRBV6-5 to TRBJ2-1; D assignment may be TRBD1 or TRBD2 (5 bases each). V shed 5 bases and J shed 0 bases, with 11 bases lying between them. CDR1 is MNHEY and CDR2 is SVGAGI in the germline V gene. The CDR3 extends over 15 amino acids. The CDR3 region is CASSNGASSYNEQFF. CDR3 in DNA: TGTGCCAGCAGTAACGGGGCGAGCTCCTACAATGAGCAGTTCTTC.

This chain connects TRBV25-1 to TRBJ1-3, with a possible D match to TRBD1 (5 bases). Germline V gives CDR1 MGHDK, CDR2 SYGVNS. The CDR3 has 15 amino acids. The ends were cut back, 1 base at V and 4 bases at J, with 11 bases in the middle. The CDR3 here is CASSEFSRDGNTIYF. The CDR3 coding sequence is TGTGCCAGCAGTGAATTCTCCAGGGACGGAAACACCATATATTTT.

V and J are TRBV25-1 and TRBJ2-5; D ambiguous. With 1 base removed from V and 7 bases from J, the gap between germline ends came to 4 bases. Germline CDR1 is MGHDK and CDR2 is SYGVNS. The CDR3 has 11 amino acids. CDR3 DNA: TGTGCCAGCAGTGAATTCGGGACCCAGTACTTC. It specifies CASSEFGTQYF.

The chain uses TRBV5-1 and TRBJ2-5; 8 positions match TRBD2. Trimming cost V 4 bases and J 2 bases; bases outside gene matches: 7. Germline V gene data show CDR1 as SGHRS and CDR2 as YFSETQ. This CDR3 contains 15 residues. As DNA, the CDR3 is TGCGCCAGCAGCCGGACGGGGGGGAGACAAGAGACCCAGTACTTC. This gives the protein CASSRTGGRQETQYF.

This chain joins TRBV19 and TRBJ1-2; the D gene is possibly TRBD1 (5 bases). The length of the CDR3 is 15 residues. V was clipped by 4 bases and J by 6 bases, with 18 bases between them. The germline gives CDR1 LNHDA, CDR2 SQIVND (reference sequence). The CDR3 sequence: CASSTRGAVIDGYTF. CDR3 nucleotide sequence: TGTGCCAGTAGTACGCGGGGCGCCGTAATCGATGGCTACACCTTC.

The gene calls are TRBV6-6 and TRBJ1-1; TRBD1 might be the D (6 bases). Trimming removed 4 bases at V and 1 base at J, with 13 bases between. The CDR3 sequence is 15 residues long. Germline V gives CDR1 MNHNY, CDR2 SVGAGI (reference sequence). CDR3 sequence reads: CASSFRGQGNTEAFF. The CDR3 nucleotides read TGTGCCAGCAGTTTCAGGGGCCAAGGGAACACTGAAGCTTTCTTT.

The chain combines TRBV6-1 with TRBJ2-3; 9 nucleotides agree with TRBD2. Germline loops: CDR1 MNHNS, CDR2 SASEGT. The CDR3 length is 15 residues. After removal of 2 bases from V and 6 bases from J, the junction contained 6 bases not matched to a gene. The CDR3 is CASSELLAGKDTQYF. In DNA, the CDR3 is TGTGCCAGCAGTGAACTGCTAGCGGGGAAGGATACGCAGTATTTT.

This chain joins TRBV11-3 and TRBJ1-2; D not resolved. V lost 1 base and J 8 bases, leaving 8 bases between the germline ends. The CDR3 length is 12 residues. The germline gives CDR1 SGHNT, CDR2 YENEEA. CDR3 nucleotides: TGTGCCAGCAGCTTAGGATCCGAGGGCTACACCTTC. This encodes CASSLGSEGYTF.

The rearrangement links TRBV19 to TRBJ2-3; D remains unclear. The CDR3 has 13 amino acids. The ends were cut back, 5 bases at V and 0 bases at J, with 6 bases in the middle. From germline, CDR1 is LNHDA and CDR2 SQIVND (reference sequence). In DNA, the CDR3 is TGTGCCAGTAGTTTTCAGAGCACAGATACGCAGTATTTT. Amino acids: CASSFQSTDTQYF.

The count of this clone is one. CDR3 in amino acids: CASTRTGWGYTF. The CDR3 DNA is TGTGCCAGCACCCGGACTGGATGGGGCTACACCTTC. The chain carries TRBV6-5 and TRBJ1-2, with unresolved D. The CDR3 consists of 12 residues. Trimming removed 7 bases at V and 8 bases at J, with 14 bases between. The germline gives CDR1 MNHEY, CDR2 SVGAGI.

This chain connects TRBV19 to TRBJ2-4, with 10 bases lining up with TRBD1. Germline CDR1 is LNHDA and CDR2 is SQIVND (reference sequence). The CDR3 totals 17 residues. The ends lost 3 bases at V and 1 base at J; junction bases unmatched: 6. CDR3 amino acids: CASSMWGQGLAKNIQYF. As DNA, the CDR3 is TGTGCCAGTAGTATGTGGGGACAGGGGCTCGCCAAAAACATTCAGTACTTC.

This chain links TRBV5-6 with TRBJ1-2, with 10 bases lining up with TRBD1. Per germline, CDR1 SGHDT and CDR2 YYEEEE. The CDR3 runs to 16 residues. V lost 3 bases and J lost 4; bases outside the gene matches: 9. CDR3 sequence (DNA): TGTGCCAGCAGCTGGAGGACAGGGGGTCGTACCTATGGCTACACCTTC. Amino acids: CASSWRTGGRTYGYTF.

This sequence joins TRBV5-1 and TRBJ1-6, with D possibly being TRBD1 (6 bases). This CDR3 region has 15 residues. With 4 bases removed from V and 2 bases from J, the gap between germline ends came to 10 bases. Germline-derived CDR1 and CDR2 are SGHRS and YFSETQ. CDR3 coding DNA: TGCGCCAGCAGCCGCAGGACAGCCTATAATTCACCCCTCCACTTT. Residues: CASSRRTAYNSPLHF.

The V call is TRBV30, the J call TRBJ1-5, with a possible D match to TRBD1 (6 bases). V was trimmed by 2 bases and J by 6 bases, leaving 14 bases between them. Germline V gene lookup returns CDR1 GTSNPN and CDR2 SVGIG (reference sequence). The CDR3 has 14 residues. DNA for the CDR3: TGTGCCTGGAGTAGAAAACAGGGTGGTCAGCCCCAGCATTTT. Its translation is CAWSRKQGGQPQHF.

The CDR3 coding sequence is TGTGCCAGCAGCTTAGCGCTCGGACAGGGAAGTTACTACAATGAGCAGTTCTTC. It yields the protein CASSLALGQGSYYNEQFF. This chain joins TRBV7-2 and TRBJ2-1; the match to TRBD1 covers 8 bases. This CDR3 has 18 residues. Per the germline V gene, CDR1 is SGHTA and CDR2 is FQGNSA. The V segment lost 0 bases and the J segment 3 bases; nucleotides outside the gene matches: 10.

The chain has TRBV9 and TRBJ1-3; D not resolved. The CDR3 runs 16 residues. Germline CDR1 reads SGDLS; CDR2 reads YYNGEE. Trimming cost V 4 bases and J 4 bases, with 18 bases left between them. The CDR3 loop is CASSSPRRSVGNTIYF. As DNA, the CDR3 is TGTGCCAGCAGCTCACCCCGGAGGTCAGTCGGAAACACCATATATTTT.

This sequence joins TRBV18 and TRBJ1-3, with no clear D. V lost 6 bases to trimming and J lost 4 bases, with 16 bases between them. CDR3 length: 15 amino acids. In germline, CDR1 is KGHSH, CDR2 LQKENI. CDR3: CASSRSRESGNTIYF. CDR3 nucleotide sequence: TGTGCCAGCTCCCGGTCTAGGGAAAGCGGAAACACCATATATTTT.

The V and J genes are TRBV10-2 and TRBJ1-3; TRBD1 might be the D (6 bases). Germline CDR1 is WSHSY and CDR2 is SAAADI. The CDR3 consists of 17 residues. Trimming left V 0 bases short and J 4 bases short, with 16 bases between. In DNA, the CDR3 is TGCGCCAGCAGTGAGTCAGCGGGCGGGGGCTACGGAAACACCATATATTTT. Translation: CASSESAGGGYGNTIYF.

The chain uses TRBV7-9 and TRBJ1-1; D ambiguous. CDR3 length: 13 residues. V shed 6 bases and J shed 0 bases, with 8 bases lying between them. Germline CDR1 is SEHNR and CDR2 is FQNEAQ (reference sequence). This CDR3 is CASSTDMNTEAFF. The CDR3 DNA reads TGTGCCAGCAGTACCGACATGAACACTGAAGCTTTCTTT.

This chain uses TRBV19 with TRBJ2-7; the D call may be TRBD1 or TRBD2 (6 bases each). Germline CDR1 reads LNHDA; CDR2 reads SQIVND (reference sequence). V lost 6 bases and J 2 bases, leaving 20 bases between the germline ends. This CDR3 region has 16 residues. As DNA, the CDR3 is TGTGCCAGTAGGGCCGGGGGCGGGGTACTACCCTACGAGCAGTACTTC. Encoded protein: CASRAGGGVLPYEQYF.

The chain uses TRBV19 and TRBJ1-3, with 9 bases fitting TRBD1. CDR3 length: 15 residues. The V segment lost 6 bases and the J segment 1 base; nucleotides outside the gene matches: 4. Per germline, CDR1 LNHDA and CDR2 SQIVND (reference sequence). The CDR3 coding sequence is TGTGCCAGTAGCACAGGGGGCGAATCTGGAAACACCATATATTTT. Encoded protein: CASSTGGESGNTIYF.

The chain carries TRBV27 and TRBJ2-3; the D is unclear. The CDR3 is 12 amino acids. Trimming left V 2 bases short and J 3 bases short, with 3 bases between. From germline, CDR1 is MNHEY and CDR2 SMNVEV (reference sequence). Here the CDR3 DNA reads TGTGCCAGCAGTTTAGGTACAGATACGCAGTATTTT. Translating gives CASSLGTDTQYF.

The chain carries TRBV15 and TRBJ2-5; D is unresolved. Per the germline V gene, CDR1 is LNHNV and CDR2 is YYDKDF (reference sequence). The V and J ends lost 3 bases and 4 bases respectively, with 24 bases between them. The length of the CDR3 is 18 residues. The CDR3 sequence: CATSRYSVRAPGGETQYF. The CDR3 DNA reads TGTGCCACCAGCAGGTACAGTGTCCGGGCCCCAGGTGGAGAGACCCAGTACTTC.